These 26 T cell receptor beta chains were sequenced from one sample in a study of blood T cells in healthy people across ages. The second PCR ran roughly 6 to 11 cycles with a sample-barcoded 5' primer and J-beta primers. TCRdb re-derived calls from the 5' RACE reads in MiXCR, one entry per CDR3 protein. The top ten clones hold 3% to 4% of a sample with 550,000 to 750,000 distinct CDR3 sequences, around 20% of them seen once. The sequenced material came from blood. Receptor source: a man aged 65-85 years in good health.

This clonotype was seen at least ten times. The rearrangement joins TRBV10-3 to TRBJ2-7; the D gene is possibly TRBD2 (5 bases). Looked up from germline, CDR1 is ENHRY and CDR2 is SYGVKD. This CDR3 comprises 12 residues. Trimming left V 3 bases short and J 4 bases short, with 7 bases between. The CDR3 protein is CAISDGIYEQYF. CDR3 nucleotides: TGTGCCATCAGTGACGGGATTTACGAGCAGTACTTC.

The chain joins TRBV20-1 to TRBJ2-7; 9 bases match TRBD1. Germline V gives CDR1 DFQATT, CDR2 SNEGSKA (reference sequence). J lost 6 bases, V lost 6 bases, and 9 bases had no gene match. The CDR3 length is 13 residues. In DNA form, the CDR3 reads TGCAGTGCGAGGACAGGGGACCTAGGCGAGCAGTACTTC. Translating gives CSARTGDLGEQYF.

This rearrangement joins TRBV5-1 to TRBJ2-7; 8 positions agree with TRBD1. J gave up 6 bases and V 0 bases, and 5 bases lay outside the gene matches. The CDR3 is 14 residues long. Germline V gives CDR1 SGHRS, CDR2 YFSETQ. The CDR3, as DNA: TGCGCCAGCAGCTTGGGCAGGGGGCTTCCCGAGCAGTACTTC. Protein product: CASSLGRGLPEQYF.

The chain uses TRBV7-9 and TRBJ2-1; 11 nucleotides agree with TRBD2. The V gene's germline CDR1 is SEHNR and CDR2 FQNEAQ (reference sequence). The CDR3 is 16 residues long. Trimming took 3 bases from V and 0 from J; bases not matched to a gene: 1. CDR3 protein: CASSFSGRASYNEQFF. The CDR3 bases are TGTGCCAGCAGCTTTAGCGGGAGGGCCTCCTACAATGAGCAGTTCTTC.

The rearrangement links TRBV4-3 to TRBJ1-2, with 8 positions matching TRBD1. The CDR3 loop spans 14 amino acids. Trimming took 3 bases from V and 6 from J; bases not matched to a gene: 6. CDR1 and CDR2 (germline): LGHNA, YSLEER. As DNA, the CDR3 is TGCGCCAGCAGCCACGGGAACAGGGGGAATGGCTACACCTTC. It yields the protein CASSHGNRGNGYTF.

Only a few counts were recorded for this clonotype. Germline and junction disagree at one end, which may indicate a read error. This chain joins TRBV6-6 and TRBJ2-5; D remains unclear. TRBJ2-7 explains the end of the DNA better; the J call may be wrong. From germline, CDR1 is MNHNY and CDR2 SVGAGI (reference sequence). The CDR3 contains 13 residues. The CDR3 loop is CAGSYSSDYEQYF. The CDR3, as DNA: TGTGCCGGCAGTTACTCTTCAGATTACGAGCAGTACTTC.

This clonotype turned up a few times. The chain combines TRBV5-1 with TRBJ2-5; TRBD2 matches at 7 bases. The ends lost 0 bases at V and 13 bases at J; junction bases unmatched: 15. CDR3 length equals 15 residues. In germline, CDR1 is SGHRS, CDR2 YFSETQ. The CDR3 DNA reads as TGCGCCAGCAGCTTGGAGGCTAGCGGAATCTACGAGCGGTACTTC. Translation gives CASSLEASGIYERYF.

This clonotype showed up just a few times. Relative to the germline gene, one junction end is altered; a read error may explain this. This chain joins TRBV20-1 and TRBJ2-1; possibly TRBD2 for D (6 bases). This CDR3 is built from 15 residues. CDR1 and CDR2 from the germline V gene are DFQATT and SNEGSKA (reference sequence). The CDR3 region has the DNA TGTAGTGCTCACATAGCGGAACATACCTACAATGAGCAGTTCTTC. This sequence encodes CSAHIAEHTYNEQFF.

J is TRBJ2-1 and V is TRBV7-8; D is perhaps TRBD1 (5 bases). The V gene's germline CDR1 is SGHVS and CDR2 FQNEAQ. V was shortened by 3 bases and J by 7 bases, with 10 bases between the two germline ends. The CDR3 extends over 13 amino acids. The CDR3 sequence is CASSFLQGNEQFF. The CDR3 DNA reads as TGTGCCAGCAGCTTTCTCCAGGGTAATGAGCAGTTCTTC.

In its sample, this clonotype was seen many times. The chain carries TRBV12-3 or TRBV12-4 and TRBJ2-5; D perhaps matches TRBD2 (7 bases). Between the trimmed V and J ends, which lost 6 bases and 4 bases, there was a span of 18 bases. This CDR3 is 15 amino acids long. The CDR3 here is CASRTSVLGGETQYF. The CDR3 nucleotides read TGTGCCAGCAGAACTAGCGTACTAGGGGGAGAGACCCAGTACTTC.

V and J are TRBV4-1 and TRBJ2-1; 12 bases fit TRBD1. Germline V gives CDR1 MGHRA, CDR2 YSYEKL. There are 16 residues in the CDR3. V shed 0 bases, J shed 8 bases, and the junction held 5 bases outside the gene matches. CDR3 nucleotide sequence: TGCGCCAGCAGCCAAGATATGGGACAGGGGGCTGATGAGCAGTTCTTC. Encoded protein: CASSQDMGQGADEQFF.

The V call is TRBV3-1, the J call TRBJ1-1; 9 nucleotides line up with TRBD1. The V and J ends lost 7 bases and 8 bases, in that order; junction bases with no gene match: 8. The CDR3 covers 13 residues. From germline, CDR1 is LGHDT and CDR2 YNNKEL (reference sequence). The CDR3 loop is CASTLRGTGEAFF. The CDR3 nucleotides read TGTGCCAGCACCCTAAGAGGGACAGGGGAAGCTTTCTTT.

This clonotype was counted at least ten times. The chain couples TRBV5-6 to TRBJ2-2; tentatively, D is TRBD2 (6 bases). The CDR3 runs to 16 residues. CDR1 and CDR2 (germline): SGHDT, YYEEEE. The germline V and J ends were trimmed by 4 bases and 7 bases, with 20 bases remaining between them. The CDR3 DNA sequence: TGTGCCAGCAGCCAAACGATCGGAGGGCTCGGCGGGGAGCTGTTTTTT. This encodes CASSQTIGGLGGELFF.

The V gene is TRBV16, the J gene TRBJ2-5; D unclear. Judging by the DNA end, TRBJ2-7 fits better; the J call may be wrong. CDR1 KGHSY and CDR2 FQNENV come from the germline V gene. This CDR3 has 15 residues. CDR3 bases: TGTGCCAGCAGCCAATTCGGTCAATCGGGCCTCGAGCAGTACTTC. Encoded protein: CASSQFGQSGLEQYF.

The genes are TRBV29-1 and TRBJ2-5; a possible D gene is TRBD2 (6 bases). The V and J ends lost 0 bases and 5 bases respectively, with 25 bases between them. Germline loops: CDR1 SQVTM, CDR2 ANQGSEA. The CDR3 is 18 amino acids. The chain's CDR3 is CSVEDPALGTAAGETQYF. DNA for the CDR3: TGCAGCGTTGAAGATCCCGCACTCGGAACTGCCGCGGGGGAGACCCAGTACTTC. Looking up the rest from reference TRBV29-1 and TRBJ2-5 gives the full variable domain: SAVISQKPSRDICQRGTSLTIQCQVDSQVTMMFWYRQQPGQSLTLIATANQGSEATYESGFVIDKFPISRPNLTFSTLTVSNMSPEDSSIYLCSVEDPALGTAAGETQYFGPGTRLLVL.

This chain's CDR3 is CASKSGPYEQYF. The CDR3 DNA is TGTGCCAGCAAATCAGGCCCCTACGAGCAGTACTTC. The rearrangement links TRBV6-5 to TRBJ2-1; D uncertain. The DNA matches TRBJ2-7 better at its end, which makes the J call doubtful. This CDR3 is 12 amino acids long. Germline CDR1 is MNHEY and CDR2 is SVGAGI.

This clonotype has just a few counts. V is TRBV20-1 and J is TRBJ1-1; no reliable D call. Trimming took off 3 bases at V and 1 base at J, with 3 bases between the two ends. CDR3 size: 11 residues. Germline values: CDR1 DFQATT, CDR2 SNEGSKA (reference sequence). CDR3 nucleotide sequence: TGCAGTGCTAGCACGAACACTGAAGCTTTCTTT. It encodes CSASTNTEAFF.

Comments on this clonotype: The junction departs from germline at one end; a sequencing error may be responsible. The CDR3 DNA follows: TGTGCCAGCACCGCGGGACAGGGGCTACGGGAGACCCGGTACTTC. It yields the protein CASTAGQGLRETRYF. V usage is TRBV6-5 and J usage is TRBJ2-5; TRBD1 aligns across 10 bases. CDR3 size: 15 residues. Germline-derived CDR1 and CDR2 are MNHEY and SVGAGI.

This clonotype was detected only a few times. This chain links TRBV12-5 with TRBJ2-6; no clear D. The length of the CDR3 is 20 residues. Trimming removed 0 bases at V and 0 bases at J, with 18 bases between. Germline V CDR1 and CDR2: LGHNT, FRNRAP. The CDR3: CASGLVGLADFLSGANVLTF. CDR3 bases: TGTGCTAGTGGTTTGGTAGGATTGGCAGACTTCCTCTCTGGGGCCAACGTCCTGACTTTC.

The rearrangement uses TRBV6-6 and TRBJ1-3; D is uncertain. CDR1 and CDR2 (germline): MNHNY, SVGAGI (reference sequence). Deletions cut 2 bases from V and 0 bases from J, with 8 bases between. The CDR3 runs to 15 residues. The CDR3 loop reads CASSYGWGSGNTIYF. The CDR3 nucleotides are TGTGCCAGCAGTTACGGGTGGGGCTCTGGAAACACCATATATTTT.

The chain is built from TRBV20-1 and TRBJ2-5; weak D call: TRBD2 (6 bases). The V end was cut by 6 bases, the J end by 1 base, with 15 bases between. The germline V gene has CDR1 DFQATT and CDR2 SNEGSKA (reference sequence). The CDR3 totals 14 residues. In DNA form, the CDR3 reads TGCAGTGCCCTTAGGCGGGAAAGCCAAGAGACCCAGTACTTC. Translating gives CSALRRESQETQYF.

This clonotype was counted a few times. The rearrangement links TRBV6-5 to TRBJ1-1, with D possibly matching TRBD1 (5 bases). V lost 4 bases and J lost 4, with 10 bases in between. The CDR3 spans 13 residues. Germline V gene lookup returns CDR1 MNHEY and CDR2 SVGAGI. The CDR3 is CASSFQRGTEAFF. For the CDR3, the DNA is TGTGCCAGCAGTTTTCAGAGGGGCACTGAAGCTTTCTTT.

This rearrangement joins TRBV5-1 to TRBJ2-5; tentatively, D is TRBD1 or TRBD2 (5 bases each). The length of the CDR3 is 14 residues. The V gene lost 7 bases and the J gene lost 5 bases, with 18 bases spanning the gap. The V gene's germline CDR1 is SGHRS and CDR2 YFSETQ. CDR3 in amino acids: CASRPTPGQETQYF. For the CDR3, the DNA is TGCGCCAGCCGCCCTACCCCGGGGCAGGAGACCCAGTACTTC.

This clonotype appeared a few times. The genes are TRBV5-1 and TRBJ2-3, with 11 nucleotides matching TRBD2. The V segment lost 2 bases and the J segment 4 bases; nucleotides outside the gene matches: 6. Germline-derived CDR1 and CDR2 are SGHRS and YFSETQ. This CDR3 spans 16 amino acids. In DNA form, the CDR3 reads TGCGCCAGCAGCTTCCTACTAGCGGGAGCATCAGATACGCAGTATTTT. This sequence encodes CASSFLLAGASDTQYF.

The chain recombines TRBV4-3 with TRBJ2-3; possible D gene TRBD2, 6 bases. This CDR3 comprises 16 residues. Trimming left V 0 bases short and J 0 bases short, with 10 bases between. Germline-derived CDR1 and CDR2 are LGHNA and YSLEER. The CDR3: CASSQDGGTSTDTQYF. As DNA, the CDR3 is TGCGCCAGCAGCCAAGATGGAGGGACTAGCACAGATACGCAGTATTTT.

In its sample, this clonotype was seen a few times. The rearrangement joins TRBV7-9 to TRBJ2-5; possibly TRBD1 for D (6 bases). In germline, CDR1 is SEHNR, CDR2 FQNEAQ (reference sequence). Trimming took 3 bases from V and 11 from J, leaving 16 bases between them. The CDR3 length is 13 residues. The CDR3: CASSFPEGVPQYF. Written as DNA, the CDR3 is TGTGCCAGCAGCTTCCCCGAGGGGGTACCGCAGTACTTC.